This T cell receptor beta chain was captured in a study of molecular identifiers for immune sequencing clone quantification. Findings and limits, study-wide: Clonotypes topping 20 RNA copies carried over 99% of effector molecules but under 1% of naive ones. Shared barcodes on identical TCR molecules could underestimate the sizes of highly expanded clones.

TCRdb analysed the PCR reads with MiXCR anew, one entry per CDR3 protein. The sample lists 550,000 to 750,000 distinct CDR3 sequences, 15% to 20% seen once, with around 0.86% in the top ten. With regard to this clonotype: Antigen: not known.

The sequence came from a human donor in good health. Some libraries in this study had Jurkat cell RNA spiked in. Sequencing input: naive CD8+ T cells from blood, with Jurkat cell RNA spiked in. Subset of the sample: FACS-sorted CD8+CD4-CCR7+CD45RA+ naive T cells.

CDR3 in DNA: TGTGCCAGCAGGTATAGCGGGACGACTCGAGCCCCATGGTACAATGAGCAGTTCTTC. Its protein is CASRYSGTTRAPWYNEQFF. This chain links TRBV6-1 with TRBJ2-1, with 8 nucleotides matching TRBD2. CDR3 size: 19 residues. Trimming cost V 6 bases and J 4 bases; bases outside gene matches: 20. CDR1 and CDR2 (germline): MNHNS, SASEGT.